This T cell receptor (beta chain) was sequenced during a study of blood T cell repertoires in COVID-19. In the authors' methods: Nucleated cell counts were estimated from reference gene primer amplification. Measured with immunoSEQ multiplex PCR; TCRdb has only the in-frame clones, and not every one. V and J calls and clone size are copied from that table; D and trimming were computed from the DNA. The data show more than 35,000 clones, roughly 84% seen once. Germline V CDR1 and CDR2: SGHDT, YYEEEE. This CDR3 region has 13 residues. V was clipped by 4 bases and J by 6 bases, with 14 bases between them. This clone was recorded only once.

The genes are TRBV5-6 and TRBJ2-7; D is possibly TRBD2 (7 bases). The sequenced sample consisted of peripheral blood. The receptor comes from a man over 45 with active or convalescent COVID-19. CDR3: CASSKGGGSEQYF. In DNA form, the CDR3 reads TGTGCCAGCAGCAAAGGGGGGGGCTCCGAGCAGTACTTC.